This TCR beta chain was captured by sequencing in a study of blood T cell repertoires in COVID-19. Study background: The origin of the acute and convalescent COVID-19 samples was the United States, Italy and Spain. The cDNA or gDNA used as material had been derived from T cells, B-cell-depleted T cells, or PBMCs.

Authors' processing steps: Reference gene primer amplification yielded estimated nucleated cell counts. Sequencing used immunoSEQ multiplex PCR; TCRdb keeps in-frame clones, though not all of them. That table gives V, J and clone size, and the DNA gave D and trimming. Found here are approximately 72,000 clones, around nine tenths of them singletons; the top ten hold around 13%. The CDR3 is 16 amino acids. The V gene's germline CDR1 is ENHRY and CDR2 SYGVKD. The ends lost 9 bases at V and 4 bases at J; junction bases unmatched: 5. The sample comprised peripheral blood. The rearrangement uses TRBV10-3 and TRBJ2-2, with TRBD2 identical over 16 bases. The clonotype originates from a woman aged 55-70 years with acute or convalescent COVID-19. CDR3 DNA: TGTGCCATAGGGACTAGCGGGGGGGCCGGCACCGGGGAGCTGTTTTTT. Protein sequence: CAIGTSGGAGTGELFF.